The rows below give T cell receptor beta chains drawn from one sample of a study of shared clonotypes between healthy human individuals. Repertoires were generated with immunoSEQ multiplex PCR, while TCRdb's copy carries only in-frame clones and drops some. The sample carries around 1,900,000 clones, 93% recorded once. Sequenced input: naive CD8+ T cells from PBMCs. The receptor source for this set is a man aged 18 to 30 in good health. Some clones in this sample may be carry-over from other donors' samples. Each CDR3 is given with its conserved first and last residue. The D gene is left open where the match is weak. Some rows have no size entry. The others give once, few or many, or a class for an expanded clone.

v_call	j_call	clone_size	d_call	cdr3_nt	cdr3_aa
TRBV15	TRBJ1-2	-	-	TGTGCCACCAGCCCTCGGGGGTTCTATGGCTACACCTTC	CATSPRGFYGYTF
TRBV6-1	TRBJ1-2	-	-	TGTGCCAGCAGTGAAGGGCTGGGCTACTATGGCTACACCTTC	CASSEGLGYYGYTF
TRBV7-9	TRBJ2-5	-	-	TGTGCCAGCAGTTCCTCCAGCGGGCTGCCCCCCCAAGGGACCCAGTACTTC	CASSSSSGLPPQGTQYF
TRBV5-8	TRBJ1-5	-	-	TGTGCCAGCAGCTTGCGGTGGGGGAATCAGCCCCAGCATTTT	CASSLRWGNQPQHF
TRBV9	TRBJ2-7	-	TRBD1	TGTGCCAGCAGCCCTTCAGGGGGTCTCTACGAGCAGTACTTC	CASSPSGGLYEQYF
TRBV27	TRBJ1-2	-	TRBD1	TGTGCCAGCAGTGACAGGGGGGGAAACGACTATGGCTACACCTTC	CASSDRGGNDYGYTF
TRBV27	TRBJ2-7	-	TRBD2	TGTGCCAGCAGTTTGTTAGCGGGCGTCGAGCAGTACTTC	CASSLLAGVEQYF
TRBV27	TRBJ1-2	-	TRBD1	TGTGCCAGCAGTAGGGTCGGGACAGGGAACTATGGCTACACCTTC	CASSRVGTGNYGYTF
TRBV6-5	TRBJ2-2	once	-	TGTGCCAGCAGACGGGAACGCACCGGGGAGCTGTTTTTT	CASRRERTGELFF
TRBV4-2	TRBJ1-3	-	-	TGTGCCAGCAGCCAAGACAGACCCGACGGAAACACCATATATTTT	CASSQDRPDGNTIYF
TRBV2	TRBJ1-5	-	-	TGTGCCAGCAGGAATACTTGGTTGGGTCAGTTTGGGGGGGCTCCGGAGCCCCAGCATTTT	CASRNTWLGQFGGAPEPQHF
TRBV15	TRBJ2-3	-	-	TGTGCCACCAGCAAGGACAGCCGTCCAGATACGCAGTATTTT	CATSKDSRPDTQYF
TRBV9	TRBJ1-2	-	-	TGTGCCAGCATGGGGCAGGGGAATGGCTACACCTTC	CASMGQGNGYTF
TRBV5-1	TRBJ1-2	-	-	TGCGCCAGCAGCTCGGGGCCGAGGTCTGAGGGTGGCTACACCTTC	CASSSGPRSEGGYTF
TRBV13	TRBJ2-3	once	TRBD2	TGTGCCAGCAGCCGGACTAGCGGGAGGGAAAACACAGATACGCAGTATTTT	CASSRTSGRENTDTQYF
TRBV13	TRBJ2-5	-	-	TGTGCCAGCAGCTTAGGGGCTAGCAGATGGGAGACCCAGTACTTC	CASSLGASRWETQYF
TRBV28	TRBJ2-7	once	-	TGTGCCAGCAGTTTATTCACTTATGGGGGTAGCGAGCAGTACTTC	CASSLFTYGGSEQYF
TRBV9	TRBJ2-7	-	-	TGTGCCAGCAGCCTGGGACGGGACTACGAGCAGTACTTC	CASSLGRDYEQYF
TRBV7-8	TRBJ1-5	-	-	TGTGCCAGCAGCTTAGCGTCAGCTTTGTGGGACAGCAATCAGCCCCAGCATTTT	CASSLASALWDSNQPQHF
TRBV4-1	TRBJ2-1	-	-	TGCGCCAGCAGCCAAGGTTCTGCTAGCGCTGGCAATGAGCAGTTCTTC	CASSQGSASAGNEQFF
TRBV2	TRBJ1-5	-	-	TGTGCCAGCAGTGATTTCAGCGGGGGTCAGCCCCAGCATTTT	CASSDFSGGQPQHF
TRBV29-1	TRBJ1-1	-	-	TGCAGCGTTGAGGGCGGGCCGAACACTGAAGCTTTCTTT	CSVEGGPNTEAFF
TRBV6-5	TRBJ2-3	once	TRBD1	TGTGCCAGCAGTTCCACAGGGGACGTTACAGATACGCAGTATTTT	CASSSTGDVTDTQYF
TRBV19	TRBJ1-2	-	-	TGTGCCAGTAGTACAGGGAATAACTATGGCTACACCTTC	CASSTGNNYGYTF
TRBV25-1	TRBJ1-1	-	-	TGTGCCAGCAGCCCCGGACCGAACACTGAAGCTTTCTTT	CASSPGPNTEAFF
TRBV6-5	TRBJ2-1	-	-	TGTGCCAGCAGTTACTCGATAGGCTCGACCCTCCATGAGCAGTTCTTC	CASSYSIGSTLHEQFF
TRBV6-1	TRBJ2-7	-	-	TGTGCCAGCAGTGAACATAAACCCTACCAGCAGTACTTC	CASSEHKPYQQYF
TRBV13	TRBJ2-7	-	-	TGTGCCAGCAGCTCCCGGACTTTTTACGAGCAGTACTTC	CASSSRTFYEQYF
TRBV27	TRBJ2-3	-	-	TGTGCCAGCAGCCAGCTACGGGAAGCAGATACGCAGTATTTT	CASSQLREADTQYF
TRBV9	TRBJ2-7	-	-	TGTGCCAGCAGCGTAGGTTCTAGTGAGCAGTACTTC	CASSVGSSEQYF
TRBV27	TRBJ1-5	-	-	TGTGCCAGCAGTTACGGAGGGCTTTATCAGCCCCAGCATTTT	CASSYGGLYQPQHF
TRBV7-2	TRBJ2-7	-	TRBD2	TGTGCCAGCAGCTTAGCGGGAGGGACCTACGAGCAGTACTTC	CASSLAGGTYEQYF
TRBV19	TRBJ2-7	-	TRBD2	TGTGCCAGTAGTATATCTGGGACTAGCGGCTACGAGCAGTACTTC	CASSISGTSGYEQYF
TRBV10-3	TRBJ2-5	-	TRBD1	TGTGCCATCAGGACAGGGGGCGAAGAGACCCAGTACTTC	CAIRTGGEETQYF
TRBV5-1	TRBJ2-7	-	TRBD1	TGCGCCAGCAGCTCCGGGGACAGGATTTGGGAGCAGTACTTC	CASSSGDRIWEQYF
TRBV25-1	TRBJ2-5	-	-	TGTGCCAGCAGTGAATTCGGCGGCTTCGGGGAGCAGTACTTC	CASSEFGGFGEQYF
TRBV7-8	TRBJ2-1	-	-	TGTGCCAGCAGCTCCCGACTGGGGACCTACAATGAGCAGTTCTTC	CASSSRLGTYNEQFF
TRBV4-1	TRBJ2-2	once	-	TGCGCCAGCAGCCAAGGTACTACGAACACCGGGGAGCTGTTTTTT	CASSQGTTNTGELFF
TRBV7-9	TRBJ2-7	-	-	TGTGCCAGCACTTCGAACTGGGACAACGCCTACGAGCAGTACTTC	CASTSNWDNAYEQYF
TRBV27	TRBJ2-3	-	-	TGTGCCAGCAGTTCCTCCTATTGGGGCGGGAAAACAGATACGCAGTATTTT	CASSSSYWGGKTDTQYF
TRBV5-4	TRBJ2-3	-	TRBD2	TGTGCCAGTAGCTGGGAAGGGACTAGCGGGATCCTTAGCACAGATACGCAGTATTTT	CASSWEGTSGILSTDTQYF
TRBV7-9	TRBJ2-7	-	TRBD1	TGTGCCAGCAGCTTGGACAGGGGTCGCTACGAGCAGTACTTC	CASSLDRGRYEQYF
TRBV5-1	TRBJ1-2	-	-	TGCGCCAGCAGCCTCGGGACACCACTTTCCGGCTACACCTTC	CASSLGTPLSGYTF
TRBV29-1	TRBJ2-7	-	-	TGCAGCGCATTGGAACAGGGAGGGACCTACGAGCAGTACTTC	CSALEQGGTYEQYF
TRBV27	TRBJ2-1	-	-	TGTGCCAGCAGTTTGTCGAGGGCCCACAATGAGCAGTTCTTC	CASSLSRAHNEQFF
TRBV7-9	TRBJ2-2	few	TRBD1	TGTGCCAGCAGCCAAAGGGTGGACAGGGCGAACACCGGGGAGCTGTTTTTT	CASSQRVDRANTGELFF
TRBV19	TRBJ1-1	-	-	TGTGCCAGTAGACAGGCCATGAACACTGAAGCTTTCTTT	CASRQAMNTEAFF
TRBV6-4	TRBJ1-1	few	-	TGTGCCAGCAGTGACCCCCGACGTGACACTGAAGCTTTCTTT	CASSDPRRDTEAFF
TRBV11-2	TRBJ2-7	-	TRBD1	TGTGCCAGCAGCTTAGAGGACAGGGTCACCTACGAGCAGTACTTC	CASSLEDRVTYEQYF
TRBV5-8	TRBJ2-3	-	-	TGTGCCAGCAGCCCCCGCAGACACGTACTACCCACAGATACGCAGTATTTT	CASSPRRHVLPTDTQYF
TRBV9	TRBJ2-2	-	-	TGTGCCAGCAGCCCCCGAGGGACCGGGGAGCTGTTTTTT	CASSPRGTGELFF
TRBV7-9	TRBJ2-7	once	-	TGTGCCAGCAGCTCCAGGACTACGGCTGGGTACGAGCAGTACTTC	CASSSRTTAGYEQYF
TRBV7-6	TRBJ2-7	-	-	TGTGCCAGCAGCCCCGTGGGCGGATCCTACGAGCAGTACTTC	CASSPVGGSYEQYF